This TCR beta chain is drawn from a study of blood T cell repertoires in COVID-19. As for the study in general: The samples span acute and convalescent COVID-19 from the United States, Italy and Spain.

Enrolment of Seattle patients took place during active infection, and they were followed longitudinally. The protocol was immunoSEQ multiplex PCR, while the TCRdb copy is restricted to in-frame clones and leaves out a portion. The sample holds about 350,000 clones; about nine tenths are singletons and the top ten take 5.5% to 7.5%. This CDR3 has 13 residues. Germline V gene sequence: CDR1 SGDLS, CDR2 YYNGEE. Trimming cost V 2 bases and J 4 bases, with 9 bases left between them. Input material: peripheral blood. The TCR sequence derives from a woman in her sixties or seventies with COVID-19, enrolled during active disease. The chain couples TRBV9 to TRBJ1-1; no firm D call. The CDR3 is CASSVGAITEAFF. The CDR3 DNA is TGTGCCAGCAGCGTCGGTGCGATCACTGAAGCTTTCTTT.